These T cell receptor beta chains were read from a single sample in a study of blood T cell repertoires in COVID-19. The method was immunoSEQ multiplex PCR; TCRdb's version includes in-frame clones alone and lacks a portion of them. The table records about 180,000 clones, roughly 84% of them present only once. Material: peripheral blood. The receptors were gathered from a man aged 50 or older with active or convalescent COVID-19. CDR3s include the opening cysteine and the closing phenylalanine or tryptophan. The order of the fields is V gene, D gene, J gene, clone size, CDR3 DNA, CDR3 protein. D genes are given only for firm matches. The size field is filled for only some rows; it gives once, few, many or a size class.

TRBV29-1,TRBD2,TRBJ2-1,NA,TGCAGCGTTGAATTGGGACTAGCGGGATACAATGAGCAGTTCTTC,CSVELGLAGYNEQFF
TRBV7-9,NA,TRBJ1-1,once,TGTGCCAGCAGCATCGAACAGGGAAGCATGAACACTGAAGCTTTCTTT,CASSIEQGSMNTEAFF
TRBV12-3/TRBV12-4,NA,TRBJ1-1,NA,TGTGCCAGCAGCAATAATCGGTTTGCTGAAGCTTTCTTT,CASSNNRFAEAFF
TRBV15,NA,TRBJ1-5,NA,TGTGCCACCAGCAGAGATGAGGCAGGGGCGGTTGGTCAGCCCCAGCATTTT,CATSRDEAGAVGQPQHF
TRBV6-6,NA,TRBJ1-5,NA,TGTGCCAGCAGTTACTCGAGTGGGGCAGCCCAGCATTTT,CASSYSSGAAQHF
TRBV5-1,NA,TRBJ1-4,NA,TGCGCCAGCAGCCTGAGCGGGGGGGCGACTAATGAAAAACTGTTTTTT,CASSLSGGATNEKLFF
TRBV12-3/TRBV12-4,NA,TRBJ1-2,NA,TGTGCCAGCAGTCCCCGTTCCCTTTATGGCTACACCTTC,CASSPRSLYGYTF
TRBV3-1/TRBV3-2,TRBD2,TRBJ2-3,NA,TGTGCCAGCGGGCTAAGCGGGAGTACAGATACGCAGTATTTT,CASGLSGSTDTQYF
TRBV9,TRBD2,TRBJ2-1,NA,TGTGCCAGCAGCGGGACTAGCGGGATCGCCTACAATGAGCAGTTCTTC,CASSGTSGIAYNEQFF
TRBV4-3,NA,TRBJ1-3,once,TGCGCCAGCAGCCAGCTAAGCCCCTCTGGAAACACCATATATTTT,CASSQLSPSGNTIYF
TRBV5-4,NA,TRBJ2-2,few,TGTGCCAGCAGCTATGACAGAGTGAACACCGGGGAGCTGTTTTTT,CASSYDRVNTGELFF
TRBV5-6,NA,TRBJ1-1,NA,TGTGCCAGCAGCGCCTTGGTGACAGCCCACACTGAAGCTTTCTTT,CASSALVTAHTEAFF
TRBV6-6,TRBD2,TRBJ2-4,once,TGTGCCAGCAGTTACTCAGGGGAGGGCATTCAGTACTTC,CASSYSGEGIQYF
TRBV13,NA,TRBJ2-7,once,TGTGCCAGCAGCCCTTTCTCGGTTTCCTACGAGCAGTACTTC,CASSPFSVSYEQYF
TRBV20-1,NA,TRBJ2-3,NA,TGCAGTGCTAGTGGGGGGCCGGTCACAGATACGCAGTATTTT,CSASGGPVTDTQYF
TRBV6-2/TRBV6-3,NA,TRBJ2-7,NA,TGTGCCAGCAGTCCCTTCGGGATTCAACGGCTCGAGCAGTACTTC,CASSPFGIQRLEQYF
TRBV5-6,NA,TRBJ2-3,once,TGTGCCAGCAGCGTCGGGTACAGGGCCAGCACAGATACGCAGTATTTT,CASSVGYRASTDTQYF
TRBV6-4,TRBD1,TRBJ2-1,NA,TGTGCCAGCAGCCGGGACAGGGGTAATGAGCAGTTCTTC,CASSRDRGNEQFF
TRBV19,TRBD2,TRBJ2-2,once,TGTGCCACTGACGCTAGCGGGAGGGCCTCCTTAGGGGAGCTGTTTTTT,CATDASGRASLGELFF
TRBV6-6,TRBD1,TRBJ2-3,NA,TGTGCCAGCAGTTACGCACAGGGGGGTACGCAGTATTTT,CASSYAQGGTQYF
TRBV7-2,TRBD1,TRBJ1-1,NA,TGTGCCAGCAGCTTATACAGGGGCGTGGGCACTGAAGCTTTCTTT,CASSLYRGVGTEAFF
TRBV9,NA,TRBJ1-3,NA,TGTGCCAGCAGCGTAGAGGCAGGCCGCTCTGGAAACACCATATATTTT,CASSVEAGRSGNTIYF
TRBV2,TRBD1,TRBJ1-2,NA,TGTGCCAGCAGCGACAGGGGTGATGGCTACACCTTC,CASSDRGDGYTF
TRBV19,TRBD2,TRBJ2-1,NA,TGTGCCAGTAGTACTCAGACTAGCGGGTATTACAATGAGCAGTTCTTC,CASSTQTSGYYNEQFF
TRBV29-1,TRBD2,TRBJ2-3,NA,TGCAGCGTTGATAGCGGGAGTACAGATACGCAGTATTTT,CSVDSGSTDTQYF
TRBV28,NA,TRBJ2-7,NA,TGTGCCAGCCGTGAGGGCTTGTACGAGCAGTACTTC,CASREGLYEQYF
TRBV6-6,NA,TRBJ1-3,NA,TGTGCCAGCAGTTACAGCGGAAACACCATATATTTT,CASSYSGNTIYF
TRBV30,NA,TRBJ1-6,NA,TGTGCCTGGATCATCCCCCCAACAGGTTCTTCGTCTTGTTCACCCCTCCACTTT,CAWIIPPTGSSSCSPLHF
TRBV10-3,NA,TRBJ2-3,NA,TGTGCCCCAGGGTTAGCTGGCACAGATACGCAGTATTTT,CAPGLAGTDTQYF
TRBV7-8,NA,TRBJ2-7,many,TGTGCCAGCAGTGTTCTAGCCGAATACTACGAGCAGTACTTC,CASSVLAEYYEQYF
TRBV10-3,TRBD2,TRBJ2-1,NA,TGTGCCATCAGTTTACTAGCGGGAGGAGCCCCTGTTGGCAATGAGCAGTTCTTC,CAISLLAGGAPVGNEQFF
TRBV7-3,TRBD2,TRBJ2-1,few,TGTGCCAGCAGCTCCGGGAGGGCAATTGAGCAGTTCTTC,CASSSGRAIEQFF
TRBV6-5,NA,TRBJ2-3,NA,TGTGCCAGCACCGACATAGGAAGCACAGATACGCAGTATTTT,CASTDIGSTDTQYF
TRBV5-1,TRBD1,TRBJ2-3,once,TGCGCCAGCAGCTCACAGGGGGCGCTAGTAGGCACAGATACGCAGTATTTT,CASSSQGALVGTDTQYF
TRBV30,NA,TRBJ1-1,NA,TGTGCCTGGAGTCGCGGCCAGGGTACTGAAGCTTTCTTT,CAWSRGQGTEAFF
TRBV27,TRBD1,TRBJ2-1,NA,TGTGCCAGCAGTTCCCCGTTCGGTGGACAGGGGTTCTACAATGAGCAGTTCTTC,CASSSPFGGQGFYNEQFF
TRBV19,NA,TRBJ2-2,many,TGTGCCAGTAGTAACCTAGTGGCCACCGGGGAGCTGTTTTTT,CASSNLVATGELFF
TRBV5-1,TRBD2,TRBJ2-5,NA,TGCGCCAGCAGCGGTCTAGCGGGGGGCGGAGAGACCCAGTACTTC,CASSGLAGGGETQYF
TRBV7-2,NA,TRBJ1-4,NA,TGTGCCAGCAGCCCAACCCTTCGGGGGAGCGTTAATGAAAAACTGTTTTTT,CASSPTLRGSVNEKLFF
TRBV6-5,TRBD1,TRBJ2-7,NA,TGTGCCAGCAGAGGGACAGGAAAAAATAGGGAGTACTTC,CASRGTGKNREYF
TRBV6-5,TRBD2,TRBJ2-7,NA,TGTGCCAGCAGTTACCGAGGCTTAGCGGGCGAGCAGTACTTC,CASSYRGLAGEQYF
TRBV6-2/TRBV6-3,TRBD1,TRBJ2-3,NA,TGTGCCAGCAGCACCACCGGGACAGGGAGAACAGATACGCAGTATTTT,CASSTTGTGRTDTQYF
TRBV11-1,NA,TRBJ2-5,NA,TGTGCCAGCAGCTTAGCCGGGTGGGAGACCCAGTACTTC,CASSLAGWETQYF
TRBV14,NA,TRBJ1-5,NA,TGTGCCAGCAGCCAAGCTGGAGCCAATCAGCCCCAGCATTTT,CASSQAGANQPQHF
TRBV12-3/TRBV12-4,NA,TRBJ1-5,NA,TGTGCCAGCAGTTTCGGGGTTCAGCCCCAGCATTTT,CASSFGVQPQHF
TRBV5-1,NA,TRBJ1-1,NA,TGCGCCAGCAGCTTGCGACAGACAAACACTGAAGCTTTCTTT,CASSLRQTNTEAFF